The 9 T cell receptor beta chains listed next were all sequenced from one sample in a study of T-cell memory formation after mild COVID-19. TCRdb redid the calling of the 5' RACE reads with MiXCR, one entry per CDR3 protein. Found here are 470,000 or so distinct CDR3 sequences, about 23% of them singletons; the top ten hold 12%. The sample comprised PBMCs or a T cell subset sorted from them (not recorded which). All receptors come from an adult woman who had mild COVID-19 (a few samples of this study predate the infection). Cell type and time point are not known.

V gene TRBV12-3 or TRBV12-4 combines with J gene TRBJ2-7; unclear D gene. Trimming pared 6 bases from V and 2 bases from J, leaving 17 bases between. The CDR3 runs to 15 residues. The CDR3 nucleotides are TGTGCCAGCAGGCCCCGGACCCCCGGTGCCTACGAGCAGTACTTC. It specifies CASRPRTPGAYEQYF.

The CDR3 region has the DNA TGTGCCAGCAGTTACTACAGCGAAGCTTTCTTT. Protein sequence: CASSYYSEAFF. J is TRBJ1-1 and V is TRBV6-5; D gene uncertain. The CDR3 has 11 residues. Looked up from germline, CDR1 is MNHEY and CDR2 is SVGAGI. V was pared by 1 base and J by 8 bases, with 5 bases between.

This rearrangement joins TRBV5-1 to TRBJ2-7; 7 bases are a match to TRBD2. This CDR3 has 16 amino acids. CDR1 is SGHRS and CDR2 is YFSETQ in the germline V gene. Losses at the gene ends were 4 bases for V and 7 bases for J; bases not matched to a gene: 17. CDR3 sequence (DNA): TGCGCCAGCAGCACCGGCACTGGGCGGGAGAGGTCGGAGCAGTACTTC. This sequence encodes CASSTGTGRERSEQYF.

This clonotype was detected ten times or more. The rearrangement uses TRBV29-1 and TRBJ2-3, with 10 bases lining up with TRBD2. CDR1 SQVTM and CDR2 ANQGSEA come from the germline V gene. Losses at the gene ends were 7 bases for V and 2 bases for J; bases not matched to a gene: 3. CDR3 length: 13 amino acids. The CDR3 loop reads CSGAGGDTDTQYF. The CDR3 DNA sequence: TGCAGCGGAGCGGGAGGGGACACAGATACGCAGTATTTT.

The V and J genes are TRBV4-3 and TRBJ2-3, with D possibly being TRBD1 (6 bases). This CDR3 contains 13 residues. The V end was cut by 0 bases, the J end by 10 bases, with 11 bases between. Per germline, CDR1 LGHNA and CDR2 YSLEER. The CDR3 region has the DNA TGCGCCAGCAGCCAAGATACAGGGTCTTCGCAGTATTTT. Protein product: CASSQDTGSSQYF.

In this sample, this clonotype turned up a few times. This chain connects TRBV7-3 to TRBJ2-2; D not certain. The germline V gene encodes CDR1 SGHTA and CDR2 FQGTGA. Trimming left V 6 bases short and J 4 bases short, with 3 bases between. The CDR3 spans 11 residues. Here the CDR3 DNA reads TGTGCCAGCAGGATCACCGGGGAGCTGTTTTTT. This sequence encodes CASRITGELFF.

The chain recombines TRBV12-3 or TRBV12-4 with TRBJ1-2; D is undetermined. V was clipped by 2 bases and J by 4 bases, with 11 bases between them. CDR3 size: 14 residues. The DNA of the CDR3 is TGTGCCAGCAGTTTAAAAGGACGGTTCTATGGCTACACCTTC. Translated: CASSLKGRFYGYTF.

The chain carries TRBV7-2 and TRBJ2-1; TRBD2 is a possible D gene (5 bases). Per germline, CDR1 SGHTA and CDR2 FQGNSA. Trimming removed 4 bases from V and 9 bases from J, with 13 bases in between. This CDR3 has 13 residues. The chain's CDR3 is CASSSTRLGEQFF. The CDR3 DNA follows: TGTGCCAGCAGCTCCACTAGGCTTGGTGAGCAGTTCTTC.

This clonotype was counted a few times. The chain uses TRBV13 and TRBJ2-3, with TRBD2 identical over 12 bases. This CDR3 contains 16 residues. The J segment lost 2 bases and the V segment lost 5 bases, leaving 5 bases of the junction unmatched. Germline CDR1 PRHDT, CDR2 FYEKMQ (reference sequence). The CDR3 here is CASSPWTSGDTDTQYF. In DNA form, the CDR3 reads TGTGCCAGCAGCCCCTGGACTAGCGGGGACACAGATACGCAGTATTTT.